The present entry profiles one T cell receptor beta chain with its context. Its specificity is not known. The data stem from a study of T-cell memory formation after mild COVID-19. TCRdb called the 5' RACE reads again in MiXCR, with one record for every CDR3 protein. The sample has approximately 150,000 distinct CDR3 sequences, over 15% seen once. Notes on the study in general: Some SARS-CoV-2-responding clones were already detected in memory before infection. Contracting CD8+ clones were enriched in EMRA, CD4+ mainly in CM and EM. In second-wave clones peaking day 37, SARS-CoV-2 specificity remained unconfirmed.

The germline gives CDR1 MNHEY, CDR2 SVGEGT. V was cut by 2 bases and J by 7 bases, with 24 bases left in between. The CDR3 length is 17 residues. The chain couples TRBV6-2 or TRBV6-3 to TRBJ2-7; maybe TRBD2 (5 bases). This sequence originates from an adult woman who had mild COVID-19 (a few samples of this study predate the infection). Cell type and time point are not known. Input material: PBMCs or a T cell subset sorted from them (not recorded which). DNA for the CDR3: TGTGCCAGCAGTTACGTCTTGGGTTCGGTGACTCGAGGGGAGCAGTACTTC. This translates into CASSYVLGSVTRGEQYF.